This T cell receptor (beta chain) was observed in a study of T cell responses to AZD1222 COVID-19 vaccine. General observations from the study: Two AZD1222 administrations were followed by greater Spike-specific TCR breadth and depth. Clonal diversity may have been underestimated, and the donors were mostly white British, with more females than males. Repertoire samples came only from after the peak T cell response.

The CDR3 length is 14 residues. In germline, CDR1 is SGHRS, CDR2 YFSETQ. Trimming removed 0 bases at V and 0 bases at J, with 6 bases between. The table came from immunoSEQ multiplex PCR; TCRdb's copy has only in-frame clones and leaves some out. The data contain some 100,000 clones, about nine tenths of them singletons. On this clone itself: Its antigen is still unknown. Other DNA sequences in this sample translate to the same CDR3.

The material was peripheral blood, obtained on day 0 of AZD1222 vaccination. The receptor was derived from an adult in good health. The V and J genes are TRBV5-1 and TRBJ1-1, with D unresolved. The CDR3 spells CASSLDRVNTEAFF. The CDR3 DNA sequence: TGCGCCAGCAGCTTGGATCGTGTGAACACTGAAGCTTTCTTT.